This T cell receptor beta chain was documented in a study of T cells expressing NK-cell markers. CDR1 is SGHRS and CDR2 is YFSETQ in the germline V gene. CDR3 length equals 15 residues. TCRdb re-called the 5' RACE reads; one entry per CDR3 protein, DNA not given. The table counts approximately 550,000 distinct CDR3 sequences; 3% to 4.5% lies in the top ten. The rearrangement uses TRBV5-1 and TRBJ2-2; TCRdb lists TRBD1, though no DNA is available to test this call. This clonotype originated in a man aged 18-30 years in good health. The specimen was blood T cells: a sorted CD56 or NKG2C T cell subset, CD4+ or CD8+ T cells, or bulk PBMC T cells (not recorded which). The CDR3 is CASSLAGEGTGELFF.